This T cell receptor (beta chain) appears in the sequencing data of a study of blood T cell repertoires in COVID-19. Looking at the study overall: The samples span acute and convalescent COVID-19 from the United States, Italy and Spain. T cells, B-cell-depleted T cells, or PBMCs provided the cDNA or gDNA that served as material.

Authors' data handling: From reference gene primer amplification, estimates of nucleated cell counts were derived. Repertoires were generated with immunoSEQ multiplex PCR, while TCRdb's copy carries only in-frame clones and drops some. V, J and clone size derive from that table, while D and trimming were established from the DNA sequence. This sample has about 41,000 clones; around 81% occur once, and the top ten carry approximately 43%. Trimming left V 3 bases short and J 1 base short, with 9 bases between. Germline-derived CDR1 and CDR2 are SGHRS and YFSETQ. The CDR3 loop spans 14 amino acids. The sequence was collected from a woman of 80 years or more with acute or convalescent COVID-19. The V gene is TRBV5-1, the J gene TRBJ2-3, with a weak D call TRBD2 (6 bases). Sequenced sample: peripheral blood. The CDR3, as DNA: TGCGCCAGCAGCTCCGGGACTCGCACAGATACGCAGTATTTT. As protein: CASSSGTRTDTQYF. Looking up the rest from reference TRBV5-1 and TRBJ2-3 gives the full variable domain: KAGVTQTPRYLIKTRGQQVTLSCSPISGHRSVSWYQQTPGQGLQFLFEYFSETQRNKGNFPGRFSGRQFSNSRSEMNVSTLELGDSALYLCASSSGTRTDTQYFGPGTRLTVL.